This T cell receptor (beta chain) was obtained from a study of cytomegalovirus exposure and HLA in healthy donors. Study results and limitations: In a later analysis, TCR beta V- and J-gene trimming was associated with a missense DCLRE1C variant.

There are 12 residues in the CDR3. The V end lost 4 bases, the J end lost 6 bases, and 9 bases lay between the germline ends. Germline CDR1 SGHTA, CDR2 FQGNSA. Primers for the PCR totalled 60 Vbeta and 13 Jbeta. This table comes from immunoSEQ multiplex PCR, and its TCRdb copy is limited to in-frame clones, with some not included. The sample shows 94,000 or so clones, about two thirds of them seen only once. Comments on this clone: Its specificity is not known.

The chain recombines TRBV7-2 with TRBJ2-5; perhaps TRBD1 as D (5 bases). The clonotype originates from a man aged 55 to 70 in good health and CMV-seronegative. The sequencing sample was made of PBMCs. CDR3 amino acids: CASSSLGQTQYF. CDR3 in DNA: TGTGCCAGCAGCTCTTTGGGGCAGACCCAGTACTTC.